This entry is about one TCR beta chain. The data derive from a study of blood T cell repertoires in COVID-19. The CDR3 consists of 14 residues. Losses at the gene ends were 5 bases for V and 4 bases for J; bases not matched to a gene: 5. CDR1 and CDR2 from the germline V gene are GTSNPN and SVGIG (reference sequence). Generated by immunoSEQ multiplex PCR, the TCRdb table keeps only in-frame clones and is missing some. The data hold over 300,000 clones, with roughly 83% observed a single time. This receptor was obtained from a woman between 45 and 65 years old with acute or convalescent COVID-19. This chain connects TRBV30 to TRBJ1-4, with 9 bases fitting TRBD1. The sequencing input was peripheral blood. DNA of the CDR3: TGTGCCTGGGGGAAGACAGGGGGTAATGAAAAACTGTTTTTT. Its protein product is CAWGKTGGNEKLFF.